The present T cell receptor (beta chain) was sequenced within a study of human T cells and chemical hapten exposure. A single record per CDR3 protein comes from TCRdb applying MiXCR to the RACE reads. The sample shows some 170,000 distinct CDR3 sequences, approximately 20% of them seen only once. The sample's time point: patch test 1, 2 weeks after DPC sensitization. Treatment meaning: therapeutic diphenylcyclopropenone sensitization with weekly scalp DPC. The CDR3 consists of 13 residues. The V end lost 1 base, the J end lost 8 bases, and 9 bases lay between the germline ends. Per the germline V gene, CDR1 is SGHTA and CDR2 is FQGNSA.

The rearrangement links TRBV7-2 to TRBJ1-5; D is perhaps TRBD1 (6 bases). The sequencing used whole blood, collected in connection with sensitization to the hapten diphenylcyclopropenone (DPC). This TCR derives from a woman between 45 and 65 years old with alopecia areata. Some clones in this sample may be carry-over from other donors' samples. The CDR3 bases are TGTGCCAGCAGCTTAGACAGGGTTGAGCCCCAGCATTTT. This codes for CASSLDRVEPQHF. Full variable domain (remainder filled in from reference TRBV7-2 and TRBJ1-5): GAGVSQSPSNKVTEKGKDVELRCDPISGHTALYWYRQSLGQGLEFLIYFQGNSAPDKSGLPSDRFSAERTGGSVSTLTIQRTQQEDSAVYLCASSLDRVEPQHFGDGTRLSIL.